Below, 5 T cell receptor beta chains from the same sample are listed, as sequenced in a study of intratumoral heterogeneity in liver cancer. Each tumour sample represents a distinct, spatially separated region of the hepatocellular carcinoma nodule. The protocol was immunoSEQ multiplex PCR, while the TCRdb copy is restricted to in-frame clones and leaves out a portion. The data hold roughly 7,000 clones, with 55% observed a single time. The starting material was tumor tissue, obtained before any cancer treatment. The receptors come from a man aged 70-80 years with hepatocellular carcinoma.

The rearrangement links TRBV6-2 or TRBV6-3 to TRBJ2-5, with D perhaps TRBD1 or TRBD2 (5 bases each). This CDR3 comprises 17 residues. Germline CDR1 MNHEY, CDR2 SVGEGT. Between the trimmed V and J ends, which lost 0 bases and 5 bases, there was a span of 19 bases. In DNA, the CDR3 is TGTGCCAGCAGTTACTCGATCTCTGGTGGGGGATCGGAGACCCAGTACTTC. Translated, it gives CASSYSISGGGSETQYF.

Within the sample, this clone is medium-sized. The genes are TRBV30 and TRBJ1-4, with D hard to call. Looked up from germline, CDR1 is GTSNPN and CDR2 is SVGIG (reference sequence). The CDR3 extends over 14 amino acids. V lost 1 base to trimming and J lost 0 bases, with 6 bases between them. The CDR3 DNA follows: TGTGCCTGGAGTGGGGCAGCAACTAATGAAAAACTGTTTTTT. It codes for CAWSGAATNEKLFF. The full variable domain, its missing parts supplied by reference TRBV30 and TRBJ1-4, is SQTIHQWPATLVQPVGSPLSLECTVEGTSNPNLYWYRQAAGRGLQLLFYSVGIGQISSEVPQNLSASRPQDRQFILSSKKLLLSDSGFYLCAWSGAATNEKLFFGSGTQLSVL.

V and J are TRBV27 and TRBJ2-7; tentative D call: TRBD1 (6 bases). V lost 2 bases and J lost 3, with 8 bases in between. Germline lookup yields CDR1 MNHEY and CDR2 SMNVEV (reference sequence). CDR3 length: 13 residues. CDR3 sequence (DNA): TGTGCCAGCAGTTTAGGGGACAACTACGAGCAGTACTTC. Amino acids: CASSLGDNYEQYF.

This clone was seen just once. V and J are TRBV5-6 and TRBJ2-2; possibly TRBD1 for D (5 bases). V lost 0 bases, J lost 8 bases, and 11 bases lay in between. Germline CDR1 is SGHDT and CDR2 is YYEEEE. The CDR3 loop spans 14 amino acids. CDR3 in amino acids: CASSLGQLVGELFF. Here the CDR3 DNA reads TGTGCCAGCAGCTTGGGACAGCTTGTAGGGGAGCTGTTTTTT.

This clone has more than one count but fewer than ten. The CDR3, as DNA: TGTGCCAGCAGTTCACAGGGAGGGTCTGGGGAGGGCTACACCTTC. Translated: CASSSQGGSGEGYTF. The V call is TRBV6-5, the J call TRBJ1-2, with D tentatively TRBD1 (6 bases). V was shortened by 4 bases and J by 8 bases, with 20 bases between the two germline ends. The germline V gene encodes CDR1 MNHEY and CDR2 SVGAGI. The CDR3 runs 15 residues.